This passage covers 25 T cell receptor beta chains from one sample sequenced in a study of T cell changes during pregnancy in multiple sclerosis. Sequencing was performed with immunoSEQ multiplex PCR; in TCRdb, only in-frame clones are kept and a portion is missing. The data show about 18,000 clones, around 89% seen once. The specimen comprised CD4+ T cells from peripheral blood mononuclear cells, sampled in the first trimester of pregnancy. The receptor source for this set is a female donor in good health, enrolled as a control in a pregnancy study.

In nucleotides, the CDR3 is TGTGCCAGCTTGGGACTAAACACAGATACGCAGTATTTT. This gives the protein CASLGLNTDTQYF. The chain has TRBV6-1 and TRBJ2-3; 7 positions agree with TRBD2. V lost 8 bases and J lost 2; bases outside the gene matches: 4. Per the germline V gene, CDR1 is MNHNS and CDR2 is SASEGT. The CDR3 spans 13 residues.

This chain links TRBV5-5 with TRBJ2-7, with 10 positions matching TRBD2. CDR1 and CDR2 from the germline V gene are SGHKS and YYEKEE (reference sequence). V was clipped by 3 bases and J by 6 bases; unmatched bases: 9. The CDR3 covers 15 residues. The CDR3 coding sequence is TGTGCCAGCAGCTCCGGGGGACTAGCGAGAGCCGAGCAGTACTTC. Translation gives CASSSGGLARAEQYF.

The CDR3 loop reads CASTGGGQQYQPQHF. CDR3 in DNA: TGTGCCAGCACGGGAGGTGGACAGCAATATCAGCCCCAGCATTTT. This chain connects TRBV2 to TRBJ1-5, with TRBD1 as a possible D gene (6 bases). Germline-derived CDR1 and CDR2 are SNHLY and FYNNEI. The CDR3 sequence is 15 residues long. The V gene lost 7 bases and the J gene lost 5 bases, with 18 bases spanning the gap.

The rearrangement links TRBV18 to TRBJ2-3, with TRBD2 matching over 9 bases. The CDR3 runs to 16 residues. Germline V lookup: CDR1 KGHSH, CDR2 LQKENI. V lost 0 bases to trimming and J lost 4 bases; unmatched junction nucleotides: 5. CDR3 DNA: TGTGCCAGCTCACCACCGGGACTAGCTAGCGCAGATACGCAGTATTTT. Protein: CASSPPGLASADTQYF.

This chain joins TRBV4-2 and TRBJ2-7; a weak D match, TRBD2 (6 bases). Germline V gene sequence: CDR1 LGHNA, CDR2 YNFKEQ. The V end lost 6 bases, the J end lost 5 bases, and 14 bases lay between the germline ends. The CDR3 length is 13 residues. CDR3 bases: TGTGCCAGCAGGCCACCGGGAGCCAACGAGCAGTACTTC. Amino acid sequence: CASRPPGANEQYF.

This chain uses TRBV6-1 with TRBJ2-5, with 13 bases fitting TRBD2. The germline gives CDR1 MNHNS, CDR2 SASEGT. Trimming at V came to 6 bases and at J to 5 bases, leaving 3 bases not matched to a gene. This CDR3 has 14 residues. CDR3 amino acids: CASRSGLAGETQYF. The CDR3 bases are TGTGCCAGCAGGTCGGGACTAGCGGGGGAGACCCAGTACTTC.

This chain uses TRBV14 with TRBJ2-7; 14 nucleotides align to TRBD2. The ends lost 4 bases at V and 1 base at J; junction bases unmatched: 6. The CDR3 is 17 residues long. Germline V gene data show CDR1 as SGHDN and CDR2 as FVKESK. The CDR3 is CASSRGTSGSSSYEQYF. CDR3 sequence (DNA): TGTGCCAGCAGCCGTGGGACTAGCGGGAGTTCGTCCTACGAGCAGTACTTC. Full variable domain (remainder filled in from reference TRBV14 and TRBJ2-7): EAGVTQFPSHSVIEKGQTVTLRCDPISGHDNLYWYRRVMGKEIKFLLHFVKESKQDESGMPNNRFLAERTGGTYSTLKVQPAELEDSGVYFCASSRGTSGSSSYEQYFGPGTRLTVT.

The chain couples TRBV5-4 to TRBJ1-1; TRBD1 matches at 8 bases. Germline CDR1 is SGHNT and CDR2 is YYREEE (reference sequence). CDR3 length: 14 amino acids. Trimming removed 4 bases from V and 7 bases from J; junction bases left unmatched: 9. DNA for the CDR3: TGTGCCAGCAGCCAGGAAAGGACAGGGAGTGAAGCTTTCTTT. This translates into CASSQERTGSEAFF.

The rearrangement links TRBV25-1 to TRBJ1-2; the D gene is possibly TRBD1 (5 bases). The V end was cut by 4 bases, the J end by 6 bases, with 18 bases between. CDR3 length: 15 residues. In germline, CDR1 is MGHDK, CDR2 SYGVNS. CDR3 sequence reads: CASSAFLDGGDGYTF. CDR3 coding DNA: TGTGCCAGCAGTGCCTTCTTAGATGGAGGGGATGGCTACACCTTC.

The gene calls are TRBV5-4 and TRBJ2-7; a weak D match, TRBD1 (6 bases). Trimming left V 0 bases short and J 5 bases short, with 12 bases between. This CDR3 comprises 14 residues. Germline V gene data show CDR1 as SGHNT and CDR2 as YYREEE (reference sequence). CDR3 in DNA: TGTGCCAGCAGCTTGGAGTTACAGGGAGACGAGCAGTACTTC. Translation: CASSLELQGDEQYF.

The chain links TRBV6-1 to TRBJ2-2; D is uncertain. This CDR3 is 15 amino acids long. Germline V gives CDR1 MNHNS, CDR2 SASEGT. V lost 6 bases and J lost 2, with 13 bases in between. Here the CDR3 DNA reads TGTGCCAGCAGGCCCTGGCCCGCAAACACCGGGGAGCTGTTTTTT. This gives the protein CASRPWPANTGELFF.

CDR3 in amino acids: CASSLEGGRKPQHF. CDR3 bases: TGTGCCAGCAGCTTAGAGGGGGGGAGAAAGCCCCAGCATTTT. The chain couples TRBV7-2 to TRBJ1-5, with D possibly being TRBD1 (6 bases). Trimming pared 1 base from V and 8 bases from J, leaving 12 bases between. This CDR3 has 14 residues. The germline V gene encodes CDR1 SGHTA and CDR2 FQGNSA. The full variable domain, in which reference TRBV7-2 and TRBJ1-5 provide the parts outside the CDR3, is GAGVSQSPSNKVTEKGKDVELRCDPISGHTALYWYRQSLGQGLEFLIYFQGNSAPDKSGLPSDRFSAERTGGSVSTLTIQRTQQEDSAVYLCASSLEGGRKPQHFGDGTRLSIL.

The chain carries TRBV2 and TRBJ2-1, with D unclear. The ends were cut back, 7 bases at V and 6 bases at J, with 10 bases in the middle. CDR1 and CDR2 from the germline V gene are SNHLY and FYNNEI. The CDR3 loop spans 12 amino acids. CDR3 DNA sequence: TGTGCCAGCAACCGACTCGGCAATGAGCAGTTCTTC. Translating gives CASNRLGNEQFF.

V usage is TRBV7-2 and J usage is TRBJ1-4; 9 bases fit TRBD1. The junction had 8 bases not matched to a gene; V was cut back by 4 bases and J by 8 bases. Germline CDR1 and CDR2: SGHTA and FQGNSA. The CDR3 runs 15 residues. The CDR3 reads CASSSPGQGREKLFF. The DNA for the CDR3 is TGTGCCAGCAGCTCCCCGGGACAGGGCCGAGAAAAACTGTTTTTT.

The chain recombines TRBV7-2 with TRBJ1-5; 7 bases map to TRBD1. This CDR3 comprises 14 residues. CDR1 and CDR2 (germline): SGHTA, FQGNSA. V lost 5 bases to trimming and J lost 2 bases; unmatched junction nucleotides: 3. The CDR3 DNA follows: TGTGCCAGCAGCCAGGGGACAGGCAATCAGCCCCAGCATTTT. This translates into CASSQGTGNQPQHF.

This clone was seen a few times. The chain has TRBV27 and TRBJ1-5; 9 bases are shared with TRBD1. Germline CDR1 is MNHEY and CDR2 is SMNVEV (reference sequence). The CDR3 has 16 amino acids. J lost 4 bases, V lost 6 bases, and 10 bases had no gene match. DNA of the CDR3: TGTGCCAGCAGGACCACGGACAGGGGACGGAATCAGCCCCAGCATTTT. Residues: CASRTTDRGRNQPQHF.

This clone turned up a few times. The V gene is TRBV2, the J gene TRBJ1-1; D is ambiguous. Trimming left V 6 bases short and J 5 bases short, with 10 bases between. Germline V gives CDR1 SNHLY, CDR2 FYNNEI. The CDR3 consists of 12 residues. The CDR3 region has the DNA TGTGCCAGCAGAGTTTTGCGGACTGAAGCTTTCTTT. Its protein is CASRVLRTEAFF.

Comments on this clone: An end of the junction does not agree with germline; a read error may underlie this. V is TRBV5-1 and J is TRBJ1-5; 9 bases match TRBD1. The CDR3 sequence is 15 residues long. CDR1 SGHRS and CDR2 YFSETQ come from the germline V gene. CDR3 DNA: TGCGCCAGCAGATTGGGACAGGGTAGCAATCAGCCCCAGCATTTT. Its translation is CASRLGQGSNQPQHF.

The V and J genes are TRBV6-5 and TRBJ1-2; no definite D call. Deletions cut 4 bases from V and 7 bases from J, with 10 bases between. The CDR3 spans 12 residues. Germline CDR1 is MNHEY and CDR2 is SVGAGI. The chain's CDR3 is CASSSRFVGYTF. DNA of the CDR3: TGTGCCAGCAGTTCCCGTTTCGTTGGCTACACCTTC.

The gene calls are TRBV27 and TRBJ1-5; no firm D call. V was cut by 3 bases and J by 5 bases, with 11 bases left in between. There are 14 residues in the CDR3. The germline V gene has CDR1 MNHEY and CDR2 SMNVEV (reference sequence). CDR3 in amino acids: CASSLSGGYQPQHF. CDR3 in DNA: TGTGCCAGCAGTTTGAGTGGAGGGTATCAGCCCCAGCATTTT.

This clone showed up just a few times. The V and J genes are TRBV7-9 and TRBJ2-4; 8 nucleotides line up with TRBD2. V was clipped by 1 base and J by 8 bases; unmatched bases: 13. The CDR3 length is 17 residues. Germline lookup yields CDR1 SEHNR and CDR2 FQNEAQ (reference sequence). Written as DNA, the CDR3 is TGTGCCAGCAGCTTAGTGGGAGCGGGGGACGGCGCGGACATTCAGTACTTC. As protein: CASSLVGAGDGADIQYF.

This chain joins TRBV9 and TRBJ2-3, with D possibly matching TRBD1 (5 bases). CDR3 length equals 14 residues. Between the trimmed V and J ends, which lost 4 bases and 2 bases, there was a span of 11 bases. Germline values: CDR1 SGDLS, CDR2 YYNGEE. The CDR3 here is CASSRRGITDTQYF. The CDR3 DNA follows: TGTGCCAGCAGCCGAAGGGGCATCACAGATACGCAGTATTTT. Full variable domain (missing parts from reference TRBV9 and TRBJ2-3): DSGVTQTPKHLITATGQRVTLRCSPRSGDLSVYWYQQSLDQGLQFLIQYYNGEERAKGNILERFSAQQFPDLHSELNLSSLELGDSALYFCASSRRGITDTQYFGPGTRLTVL.

The chain combines TRBV5-1 with TRBJ2-1, with D maybe TRBD2 (7 bases). Looked up from germline, CDR1 is SGHRS and CDR2 is YFSETQ. Trimming took off 0 bases at V and 7 bases at J, with 20 bases between the two ends. This CDR3 has 17 residues. The CDR3 DNA is TGCGCCAGCAGCTTGGAATGGCAGGGGCGGGGGTTAAATGAGCAGTTCTTC. This sequence encodes CASSLEWQGRGLNEQFF.

The J gene is TRBJ2-1, the V gene TRBV10-1; 7 bases are shared with TRBD2. Trimming took 0 bases from V and 0 from J; bases not matched to a gene: 2. CDR3 length: 16 residues. From germline, CDR1 is WNHNN and CDR2 SYGVQD (reference sequence). The CDR3 reads CASSESERGSYNEQFF. The CDR3 DNA is TGCGCCAGCAGTGAGTCGGAGCGGGGCTCCTACAATGAGCAGTTCTTC.

The rearrangement uses TRBV10-3 and TRBJ1-6, with D maybe TRBD1 (5 bases). CDR3 size: 17 residues. Trimming left V 0 bases short and J 10 bases short, with 19 bases between. The germline CDR1 and CDR2 sequences are ENHRY and SYGVKD. The CDR3 DNA reads TGTGCCATCAGTGAGTCGAAAGGAGGGGCCTTAAGGTCACCCCTCCACTTT. It codes for CAISESKGGALRSPLHF.